The 23 T cell receptor beta chains below all came from one sample that was sequenced in a study of technical replicates of blood from a handful of donors. Libraries were prepared by immunoSEQ multiplex PCR; TCRdb keeps only in-frame clonotypes and omits some of them. The table shows approximately 77,000 clones, with 94% occurring only once. The specimen was T cells isolated from PBMCs. The receptors derive from a human donor in good health.

This chain links TRBV30 with TRBJ1-2; TRBD1 might be the D (5 bases). This CDR3 has 15 amino acids. Between the trimmed V and J ends, which lost 2 bases and 0 bases, there was a span of 13 bases. Germline values: CDR1 GTSNPN, CDR2 SVGIG (reference sequence). CDR3 coding DNA: TGTGCCTGGAGTATGACAGCCACGGCTAACTATGGCTACACCTTC. Amino acid sequence: CAWSMTATANYGYTF.

This chain connects TRBV30 to TRBJ2-1; TRBD2 is a possible D gene (6 bases). Germline assignment: CDR1 GTSNPN and CDR2 SVGIG (reference sequence). This CDR3 has 13 amino acids. V lost 4 bases to trimming and J lost 5 bases, with 12 bases between them. In DNA form, the CDR3 reads TGTGCCTGGAAGGAGGGAGGCCACAATGAGCAGTTCTTC. Protein product: CAWKEGGHNEQFF.

The chain employs TRBV11-2 and TRBJ1-4; D gene ambiguous. Germline V lookup: CDR1 SGHAT, CDR2 FQNNGV. The CDR3 is 15 amino acids. V was pared by 4 bases and J by 0 bases, with 9 bases between. The CDR3 reads CASSSQDSTNEKLFF. CDR3 DNA sequence: TGTGCCAGCAGCTCCCAGGACTCAACTAATGAAAAACTGTTTTTT.

This chain uses TRBV9 with TRBJ1-2, with a tentative D call TRBD1 (6 bases). Between the trimmed V and J ends, which lost 0 bases and 0 bases, there was a span of 18 bases. CDR1 is SGDLS, CDR2 YYNGEE, per germline. This CDR3 contains 18 residues. The CDR3 DNA sequence: TGTGCCAGCAGCGTAGAAGAAGCGGGGGCGCTCACTAACTATGGCTACACCTTC. It yields the protein CASSVEEAGALTNYGYTF.

The chain has TRBV19 and TRBJ2-7; no clear D gene. The CDR3 consists of 18 residues. V lost 3 bases to trimming and J lost 0 bases, with 21 bases between them. Germline loops: CDR1 LNHDA, CDR2 SQIVND (reference sequence). CDR3 bases: TGTGCCAGTAGTATCGCCCTAAGCTCGATTGATGGCTCCTACGAGCAGTACTTC. As protein: CASSIALSSIDGSYEQYF.

This chain joins TRBV19 and TRBJ1-1; maybe TRBD1 (6 bases). The V end lost 6 bases, the J end lost 0 bases, and 17 bases lay between the germline ends. This CDR3 is 16 amino acids long. Per the germline V gene, CDR1 is LNHDA and CDR2 is SQIVND (reference sequence). The CDR3 loop reads CASSGGAGAMNTEAFF. In DNA, the CDR3 is TGTGCCAGTAGCGGGGGGGCAGGGGCAATGAACACTGAAGCTTTCTTT.

The V call is TRBV7-8, the J call TRBJ2-1; TRBD1 agrees at 7 bases. After removal of 6 bases from V and 0 bases from J, the junction contained 8 bases not matched to a gene. The CDR3 length is 16 residues. The V gene's germline CDR1 is SGHVS and CDR2 FQNEAQ. As DNA, the CDR3 is TGTGCCAGCAGTCCAGGGGGTCTGAGCTCCTACAATGAGCAGTTCTTC. This translates into CASSPGGLSSYNEQFF. Drawing the rest from reference TRBV7-8 and TRBJ2-1, the complete variable domain is GAGVSQSPRYKVAKRGQDVALRCDPISGHVSLFWYQQALGQGPEFLTYFQNEAQLDKSGLPSDRFFAERPEGSVSTLKIQRTQQEDSAVYLCASSPGGLSSYNEQFFGPGTRLTVL.

This clone was observed a single time. The rearrangement uses TRBV6-4 and TRBJ2-1; 15 bases are shared with TRBD2. With 6 bases clipped from V and 9 bases from J, the junction kept 9 bases outside the gene matches. Germline-derived CDR1 and CDR2 are MRHNA and SNTAGT. The CDR3 sequence is 16 residues long. The CDR3 region is CASRKRTSGREGEQFF. CDR3 bases: TGTGCCAGCAGAAAAAGGACTAGCGGGAGGGAGGGTGAGCAGTTCTTC.

This rearrangement joins TRBV12-5 to TRBJ1-3; D ambiguous. This CDR3 is 11 amino acids long. Per the germline V gene, CDR1 is LGHNT and CDR2 is FRNRAP. Trimming removed 1 base from V and 8 bases from J, with 3 bases in between. CDR3 coding DNA: TGTGCTAGTGGTTTGGCAGACACCATATATTTT. The encoded protein is CASGLADTIYF.

This clone has just one count. The rearrangement links TRBV29-1 to TRBJ1-4; possibly TRBD1 for D (5 bases). Germline values: CDR1 SQVTM, CDR2 ANQGSEA. CDR3 length equals 13 residues. The V gene lost 5 bases and the J gene lost 8 bases, with 15 bases spanning the gap. CDR3 in amino acids: CSVSPGGVEKLFF. The CDR3 nucleotides are TGCAGCGTTTCCCCGGGAGGGGTGGAAAAACTGTTTTTT.

This chain joins TRBV9 and TRBJ2-4; D possibly corresponds to TRBD1 (6 bases). The germline V and J ends were trimmed by 3 bases and 0 bases, with 13 bases remaining between them. There are 16 residues in the CDR3. CDR1 and CDR2 from the germline V gene are SGDLS and YYNGEE. The CDR3 region is CASSDGGGLAKNIQYF. The CDR3, as DNA: TGTGCCAGCAGCGATGGGGGCGGCCTAGCCAAAAACATTCAGTACTTC.

The chain links TRBV2 to TRBJ2-5; maybe TRBD2 (5 bases). The CDR3 has 15 amino acids. Germline values: CDR1 SNHLY, CDR2 FYNNEI. Trimming pared 10 bases from V and 7 bases from J, leaving 25 bases between. In nucleotides, the CDR3 is TGTGCCACGTCCCCGCGGGCTACACCAAGAGGGACCCAGTACTTC. Translating it yields CATSPRATPRGTQYF.

This chain connects TRBV7-6 to TRBJ2-1; 13 bases match TRBD2. J gave up 10 bases and V 8 bases, and 17 bases lay outside the gene matches. Germline V CDR1 and CDR2: SGHVS, FNYEAQ. This CDR3 has 17 amino acids. CDR3 amino acids: CASRQGRGLAGRDEQFF. The CDR3 DNA is TGTGCCAGCCGACAGGGAAGGGGACTAGCGGGACGGGACGAGCAGTTCTTC.

V usage is TRBV27 and J usage is TRBJ1-5, with D perhaps matching TRBD1 (6 bases). The CDR3 is 13 amino acids. Between the trimmed V and J ends, which lost 5 bases and 7 bases, there was a span of 12 bases. Germline V gene data show CDR1 as MNHEY and CDR2 as SMNVEV (reference sequence). Here the CDR3 DNA reads TGTGCCAGCAGTGACACAGGGAGACAGCCCCAGCATTTT. Residues: CASSDTGRQPQHF.

The rearrangement links TRBV10-3 to TRBJ2-1; 12 positions match TRBD1. Germline CDR1 ENHRY, CDR2 SYGVKD. V was clipped by 5 bases and J by 0 bases; unmatched bases: 8. CDR3 length equals 18 residues. The CDR3 nucleotides are TGTGCCATCAGTCCGGGACAGGGGGCCTCGAGCTCCTACAATGAGCAGTTCTTC. Protein: CAISPGQGASSSYNEQFF.

This chain joins TRBV7-8 and TRBJ2-2, with TRBD2 matching over 12 bases. Germline CDR1 SGHVS, CDR2 FQNEAQ. The CDR3 is 17 residues long. The junction had 5 bases not matched to a gene; V was cut back by 1 base and J by 5 bases. The CDR3 sequence is CASSLVRLAGVTGELFF. Here the CDR3 DNA reads TGTGCCAGCAGCTTAGTAAGACTAGCGGGAGTTACCGGGGAGCTGTTTTTT.

The gene calls are TRBV27 and TRBJ1-5, with 9 bases identical to TRBD1. Per the germline V gene, CDR1 is MNHEY and CDR2 is SMNVEV (reference sequence). V was pared by 8 bases and J by 0 bases, with 11 bases of the junction left unmatched. The CDR3 has 17 amino acids. CDR3 sequence reads: CASQGGTGSHSNQPQHF. DNA for the CDR3: TGTGCCAGCCAAGGCGGGACAGGGTCTCATAGCAATCAGCCCCAGCATTTT.

The chain links TRBV7-9 to TRBJ1-5; a weak D match, TRBD1 (6 bases). Per germline, CDR1 SEHNR and CDR2 FQNEAQ (reference sequence). The CDR3 has 15 amino acids. V lost 6 bases to trimming and J lost 0 bases, with 12 bases between them. In nucleotides, the CDR3 is TGTGCCAGCAGTTCCAAGGGGGATAGCAATCAGCCCCAGCATTTT. Translating gives CASSSKGDSNQPQHF.

The rearrangement joins TRBV7-8 to TRBJ2-7, with 8 bases matching TRBD1. Germline trimming cut 6 bases from V and 5 bases from J; bases unmatched to any gene: 15. Germline lookup yields CDR1 SGHVS and CDR2 FQNEAQ. The CDR3 contains 16 residues. This chain's CDR3 is CASRHHPGQGIDEQYF. CDR3 coding DNA: TGTGCCAGCAGACACCACCCAGGACAGGGTATTGACGAGCAGTACTTC.

The chain couples TRBV11-2 to TRBJ1-2, with 7 bases fitting TRBD1. CDR1 is SGHAT and CDR2 is FQNNGV in the germline V gene. The CDR3 spans 15 residues. Trimming removed 1 base from V and 2 bases from J; junction bases left unmatched: 4. In DNA form, the CDR3 reads TGTGCCAGCAGCTTAGTACAGGGGTGGAACTATGGCTACACCTTC. Its protein is CASSLVQGWNYGYTF.

This clone was detected a few times. V usage is TRBV9 and J usage is TRBJ1-5, with D perhaps TRBD1 (5 bases). The germline V gene has CDR1 SGDLS and CDR2 YYNGEE. The CDR3 is 15 residues long. Between the trimmed V and J ends, which lost 4 bases and 4 bases, there was a span of 15 bases. The CDR3 nucleotides read TGTGCCAGCAGCCAAGGTTGGGGGACTAATCAGCCCCAGCATTTT. Residues: CASSQGWGTNQPQHF.

A few counts support this clone. CDR3: CASSPGTSGRGVPTQYF. In DNA, the CDR3 is TGCGCCAGCAGCCCCGGGACTAGCGGGAGAGGGGTGCCGACCCAGTACTTC. This chain connects TRBV5-1 to TRBJ2-5, with 14 bases fitting TRBD2. The CDR3 length is 17 residues. Germline assignment: CDR1 SGHRS and CDR2 YFSETQ. J lost 7 bases, V lost 4 bases, and 12 bases had no gene match.

This clone was picked up a small number of times. V is TRBV27 and J is TRBJ1-1; a possible D gene is TRBD1 (6 bases). The CDR3 has 14 amino acids. The germline gives CDR1 MNHEY, CDR2 SMNVEV (reference sequence). Trimming took 4 bases from V and 3 from J, leaving 12 bases between them. CDR3 nucleotide sequence: TGTGCCAGCAGTTGGGGGCATGCCTACACTGAAGCTTTCTTT. The encoded protein is CASSWGHAYTEAFF.